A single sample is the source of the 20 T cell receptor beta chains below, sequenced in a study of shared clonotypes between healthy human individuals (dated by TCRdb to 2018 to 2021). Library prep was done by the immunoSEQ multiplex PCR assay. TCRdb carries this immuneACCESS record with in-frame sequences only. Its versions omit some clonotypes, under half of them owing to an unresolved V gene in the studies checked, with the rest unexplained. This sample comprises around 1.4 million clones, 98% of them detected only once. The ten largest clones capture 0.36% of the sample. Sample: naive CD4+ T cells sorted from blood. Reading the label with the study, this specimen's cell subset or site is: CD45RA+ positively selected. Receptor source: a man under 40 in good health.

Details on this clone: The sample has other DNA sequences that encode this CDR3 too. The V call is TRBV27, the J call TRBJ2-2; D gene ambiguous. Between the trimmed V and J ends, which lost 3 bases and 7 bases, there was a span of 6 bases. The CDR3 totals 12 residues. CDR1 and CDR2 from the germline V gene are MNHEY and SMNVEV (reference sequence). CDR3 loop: CASSLIGGELFF. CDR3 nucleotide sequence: TGTGCCAGCAGTTTGATTGGCGGGGAGCTGTTTTTT.

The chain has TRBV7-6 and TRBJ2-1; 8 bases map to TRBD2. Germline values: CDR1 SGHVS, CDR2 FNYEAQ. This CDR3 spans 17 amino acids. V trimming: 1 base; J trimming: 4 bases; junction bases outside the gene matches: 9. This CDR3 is CASSLVFAGGRYNEQFF. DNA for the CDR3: TGTGCCAGCAGCTTAGTTTTTGCGGGAGGCCGTTACAATGAGCAGTTCTTC.

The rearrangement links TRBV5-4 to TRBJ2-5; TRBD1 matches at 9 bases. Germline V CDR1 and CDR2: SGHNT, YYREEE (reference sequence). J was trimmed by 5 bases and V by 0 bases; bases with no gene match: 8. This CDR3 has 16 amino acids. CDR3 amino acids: CASSLAWTGEQETQYF. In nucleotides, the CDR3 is TGTGCCAGCAGCTTGGCCTGGACAGGGGAGCAGGAGACCCAGTACTTC. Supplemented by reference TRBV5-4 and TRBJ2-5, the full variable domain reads ETGVTQSPTHLIKTRGQQVTLRCSSQSGHNTVSWYQQALGQGPQFIFQYYREEENGRGNFPPRFSGLQFPNYSSELNVNALELDDSALYLCASSLAWTGEQETQYFGPGTRLLVL.

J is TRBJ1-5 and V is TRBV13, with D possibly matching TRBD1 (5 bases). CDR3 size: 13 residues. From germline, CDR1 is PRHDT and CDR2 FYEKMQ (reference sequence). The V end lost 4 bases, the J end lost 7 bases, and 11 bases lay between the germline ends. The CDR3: CASSSRVGQPQHF. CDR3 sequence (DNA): TGTGCCAGCAGCTCCAGGGTTGGCCAGCCCCAGCATTTT. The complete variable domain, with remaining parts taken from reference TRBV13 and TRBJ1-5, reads AAGVIQSPRHLIKEKRETATLKCYPIPRHDTVYWYQQGPGQDPQFLISFYEKMQSDKGSIPDRFSAQQFSDYHSELNMSSLELGDSALYFCASSSRVGQPQHFGDGTRLSIL.

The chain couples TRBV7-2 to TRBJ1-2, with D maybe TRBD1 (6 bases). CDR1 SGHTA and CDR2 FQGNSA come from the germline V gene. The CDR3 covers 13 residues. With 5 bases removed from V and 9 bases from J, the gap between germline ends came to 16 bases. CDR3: CASSPTGLASYTF. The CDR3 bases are TGTGCCAGCAGCCCCACAGGGTTGGCGAGCTACACCTTC.

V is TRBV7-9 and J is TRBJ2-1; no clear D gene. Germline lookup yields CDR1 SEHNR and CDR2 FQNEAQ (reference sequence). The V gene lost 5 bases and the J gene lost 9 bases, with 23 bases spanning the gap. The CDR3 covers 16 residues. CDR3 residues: CASSPVPRKPSLEQFF. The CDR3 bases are TGTGCCAGCAGCCCCGTACCTAGAAAGCCCTCACTTGAGCAGTTCTTC.

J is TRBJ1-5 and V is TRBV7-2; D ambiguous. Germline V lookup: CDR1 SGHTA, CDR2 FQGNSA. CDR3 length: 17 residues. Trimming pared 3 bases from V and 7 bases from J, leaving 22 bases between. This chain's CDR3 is CASSFGYRTVLGQPQHF. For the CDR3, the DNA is TGTGCCAGCAGCTTTGGCTACCGGACGGTACTAGGCCAGCCCCAGCATTTT.

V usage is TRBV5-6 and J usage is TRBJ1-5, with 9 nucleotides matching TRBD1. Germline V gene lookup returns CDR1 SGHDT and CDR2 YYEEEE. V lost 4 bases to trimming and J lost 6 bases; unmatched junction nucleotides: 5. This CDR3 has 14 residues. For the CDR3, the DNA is TGTGCCAGCAGCCCGGGACAGGGTTCTCAGCCCCAGCATTTT. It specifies CASSPGQGSQPQHF.

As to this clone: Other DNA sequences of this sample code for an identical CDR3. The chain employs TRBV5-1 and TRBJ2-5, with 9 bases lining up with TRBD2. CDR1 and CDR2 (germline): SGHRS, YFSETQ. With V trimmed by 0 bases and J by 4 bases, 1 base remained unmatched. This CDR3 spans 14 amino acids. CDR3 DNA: TGCGCCAGCAGCTTGGTACTAGCGGGAGAGACCCAGTACTTC. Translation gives CASSLVLAGETQYF.

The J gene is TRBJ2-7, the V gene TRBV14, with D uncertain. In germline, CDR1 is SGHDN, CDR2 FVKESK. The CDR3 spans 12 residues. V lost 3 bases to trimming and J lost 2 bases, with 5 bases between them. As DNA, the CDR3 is TGTGCCAGCAGCCATGGGACCTACGAGCAGTACTTC. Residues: CASSHGTYEQYF.

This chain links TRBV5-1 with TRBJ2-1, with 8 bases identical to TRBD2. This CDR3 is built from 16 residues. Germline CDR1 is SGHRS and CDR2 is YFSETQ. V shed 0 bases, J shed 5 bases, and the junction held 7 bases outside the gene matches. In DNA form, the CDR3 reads TGCGCCAGCAGCTTGGTACCCGACGGGGGGGACAATGAGCAGTTCTTC. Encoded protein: CASSLVPDGGDNEQFF.

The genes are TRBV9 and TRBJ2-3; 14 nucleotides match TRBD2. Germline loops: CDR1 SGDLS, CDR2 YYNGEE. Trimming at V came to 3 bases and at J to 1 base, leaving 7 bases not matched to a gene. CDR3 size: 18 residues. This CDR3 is CASSAEGLAGVGTDTQYF. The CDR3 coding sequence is TGTGCCAGCAGCGCCGAGGGACTAGCGGGGGTGGGCACAGATACGCAGTATTTT.

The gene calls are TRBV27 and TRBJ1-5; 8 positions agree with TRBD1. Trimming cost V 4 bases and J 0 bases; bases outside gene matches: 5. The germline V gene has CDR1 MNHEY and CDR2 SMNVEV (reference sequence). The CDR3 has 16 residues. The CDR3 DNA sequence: TGTGCCAGCAGTTCCGGGACAGGTTATAGCAATCAGCCCCAGCATTTT. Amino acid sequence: CASSSGTGYSNQPQHF.

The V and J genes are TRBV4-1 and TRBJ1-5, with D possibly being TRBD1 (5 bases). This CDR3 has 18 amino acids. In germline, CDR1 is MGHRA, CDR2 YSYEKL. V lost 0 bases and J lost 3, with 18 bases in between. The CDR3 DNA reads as TGCGCCAGCAGCCAAGATTTCGCGTGGAGGGGATTCAATCAGCCCCAGCATTTT. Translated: CASSQDFAWRGFNQPQHF.

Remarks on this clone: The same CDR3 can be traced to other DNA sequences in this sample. For the CDR3, the DNA is TGTGCCAGCAGTTACTTACAGGGCTACGAGCAGTACTTC. Its translation is CASSYLQGYEQYF. The chain has TRBV6-5 and TRBJ2-7; a possible D gene is TRBD1 (6 bases). V lost 1 base, J lost 3 bases, and 7 bases lay in between. CDR3 length equals 13 residues. Germline V gene sequence: CDR1 MNHEY, CDR2 SVGAGI.

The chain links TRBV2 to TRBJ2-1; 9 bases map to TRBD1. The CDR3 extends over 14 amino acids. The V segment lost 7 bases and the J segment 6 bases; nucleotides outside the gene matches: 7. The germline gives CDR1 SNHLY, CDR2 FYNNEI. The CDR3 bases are TGTGCCAGCACCGTAGACAGGGGGTCCAATGAGCAGTTCTTC. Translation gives CASTVDRGSNEQFF.

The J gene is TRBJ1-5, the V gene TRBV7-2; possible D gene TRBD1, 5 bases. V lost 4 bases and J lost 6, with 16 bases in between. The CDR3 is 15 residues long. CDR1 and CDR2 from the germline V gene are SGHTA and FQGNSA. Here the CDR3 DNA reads TGTGCCAGCAGCTCTCGGCGCAGCGGGGGTCAGCCCCAGCATTTT. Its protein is CASSSRRSGGQPQHF.

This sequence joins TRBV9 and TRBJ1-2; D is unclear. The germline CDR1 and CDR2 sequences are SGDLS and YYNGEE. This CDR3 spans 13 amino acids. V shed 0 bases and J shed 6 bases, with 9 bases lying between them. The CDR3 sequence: CASSVGGFNGYTF. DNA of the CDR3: TGTGCCAGCAGCGTAGGAGGTTTCAATGGCTACACCTTC.

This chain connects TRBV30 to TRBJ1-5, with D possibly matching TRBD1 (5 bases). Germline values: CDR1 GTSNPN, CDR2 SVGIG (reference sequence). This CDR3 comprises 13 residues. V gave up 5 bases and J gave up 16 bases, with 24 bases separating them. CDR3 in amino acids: CAWGPHGPQDLHF. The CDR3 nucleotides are TGTGCCTGGGGACCTCACGGGCCACAGGATTTACATTTT.

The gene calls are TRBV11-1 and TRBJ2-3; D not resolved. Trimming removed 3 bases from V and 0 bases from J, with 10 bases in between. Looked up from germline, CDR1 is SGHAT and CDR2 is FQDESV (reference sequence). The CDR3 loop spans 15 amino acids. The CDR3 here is CASSFLHSSTDTQYF. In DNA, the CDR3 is TGTGCCAGCAGCTTCCTGCATTCTAGCACAGATACGCAGTATTTT. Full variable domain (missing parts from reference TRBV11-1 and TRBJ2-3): EAEVAQSPRYKITEKSQAVAFWCDPISGHATLYWYRQILGQGPELLVQFQDESVVDDSQLPKDRFSAERLKGVDSTLKIQPAELGDSAMYLCASSFLHSSTDTQYFGPGTRLTVL.